What follows are 18 T cell receptor beta chains derived from one specimen sequenced in a study of identical twins. TCRdb processed the 5' RACE reads anew with MiXCR; each CDR3 protein has one entry. The sample shows 550,000 to 700,000 distinct CDR3 sequences, around a tenth of them seen only once. This sample also belongs to another study, concerning yellow fever vaccine responses in identical twins.

Material: PBMCs. Receptors were obtained from a woman aged 18-29 years in good health.

The chain carries TRBV11-3 and TRBJ2-7, with D perhaps TRBD2 (5 bases). The CDR3 covers 16 residues. CDR1 and CDR2 (germline): SGHNT, YENEEA. Trimming shortened V by 1 base and J by 2 bases, and 15 bases separated the two germline ends. The CDR3 region is CASSLGRSSVAYEQYF. Written as DNA, the CDR3 is TGTGCCAGCAGCTTAGGCCGCAGTAGCGTGGCCTACGAGCAGTACTTC.

This sequence joins TRBV30 and TRBJ2-1, with 11 bases that match TRBD2. V trimming: 1 base; J trimming: 0 bases; junction bases outside the gene matches: 5. The CDR3 is 17 residues long. CDR1 and CDR2 from the germline V gene are GTSNPN and SVGIG (reference sequence). CDR3 coding DNA: TGTGCCTGGAGTGGTAATAGCGGGAGGGACTCCTACAATGAGCAGTTCTTC. Protein sequence: CAWSGNSGRDSYNEQFF.

J is TRBJ2-3 and V is TRBV7-6; D unresolved. Trimming took 3 bases from V and 0 from J, leaving 7 bases between them. The CDR3 has 14 amino acids. The germline gives CDR1 SGHVS, CDR2 FNYEAQ. The CDR3 region has the DNA TGTGCCAGCAGCTTCCAGGAAAGCACAGATACGCAGTATTTT. Translation gives CASSFQESTDTQYF.

This clonotype was recorded many times. CDR3 protein: CSVVQGSNTEAFF. In DNA form, the CDR3 reads TGCAGCGTTGTCCAGGGGTCGAACACTGAAGCTTTCTTT. The V gene is TRBV29-1, the J gene TRBJ1-1; D is perhaps TRBD1 (6 bases). The ends were cut back, 4 bases at V and 1 base at J, with 10 bases in the middle. Germline values: CDR1 SQVTM, CDR2 ANQGSEA. This CDR3 region has 13 residues.

V and J are TRBV5-6 and TRBJ2-5, with 15 bases lining up with TRBD2. CDR1 is SGHDT, CDR2 YYEEEE, per germline. The J segment lost 0 bases and the V segment lost 3 bases, leaving 6 bases of the junction unmatched. This CDR3 has 18 amino acids. CDR3 coding DNA: TGTGCCAGCAGCTATGGGACTAGCGGGAGGCGGTACCAAGAGACCCAGTACTTC. Residues: CASSYGTSGRRYQETQYF.

In its sample, this clonotype was seen many times. The CDR3 is CSVGLGVGELFF. The CDR3 nucleotides are TGCAGCGTTGGACTGGGAGTCGGGGAGCTGTTTTTT. J is TRBJ2-2 and V is TRBV29-1, with a tentative D call TRBD2 (5 bases). This CDR3 is built from 12 residues. Per the germline V gene, CDR1 is SQVTM and CDR2 is ANQGSEA. V gave up 4 bases and J gave up 7 bases, with 10 bases separating them.

This clonotype was detected ten times or more. V gene TRBV10-3 combines with J gene TRBJ2-7; D is undetermined. Germline assignment: CDR1 ENHRY and CDR2 SYGVKD. The V end lost 3 bases, the J end lost 1 base, and 13 bases lay between the germline ends. There are 15 residues in the CDR3. The CDR3 sequence is CAISEKDGESYEQYF. CDR3 bases: TGTGCCATCAGTGAAAAGGACGGAGAGTCCTACGAGCAGTACTTC.

The chain is built from TRBV19 and TRBJ1-1; no clear D. This CDR3 is built from 12 residues. Per the germline V gene, CDR1 is LNHDA and CDR2 is SQIVND (reference sequence). Trimming shortened V by 8 bases and J by 0 bases, and 7 bases separated the two germline ends. This CDR3 is CASARLNTEAFF. In nucleotides, the CDR3 is TGTGCCAGTGCACGGCTGAACACTGAAGCTTTCTTT. Combining the CDR3 with reference TRBV19 and TRBJ1-1 gives the whole variable domain DGGITQSPKYLFRKEGQNVTLSCEQNLNHDAMYWYRQDPGQGLRLIYYSQIVNDFQKGDIAEGYSVSREKKESFPLTVTSAQKNPTAFYLCASARLNTEAFFGQGTRLTVV.

Comment on this clonotype: A much larger clone differs from this one at a single base, so this may be a read error. The chain has TRBV6-2 or TRBV6-3 and TRBJ2-3, with no clear D. The V gene's germline CDR1 is MNHEY and CDR2 SVGEGT. The CDR3 runs 14 residues. The ends were cut back, 11 bases at V and 8 bases at J, with 23 bases in the middle. CDR3 sequence (DNA): TGTGCCGAATGTTATCCGTCTTTAGTACTTACGCAGTATTTT. It specifies CAECYPSLVLTQYF.

The chain is built from TRBV9 and TRBJ2-7; TRBD2 is a possible D gene (6 bases). V lost 0 bases to trimming and J lost 5 bases, with 12 bases between them. The CDR3 runs to 14 residues. Germline CDR1 SGDLS, CDR2 YYNGEE. The CDR3 here is CASSVAAEGHEQYF. Here the CDR3 DNA reads TGTGCCAGCAGCGTAGCGGCGGAGGGGCACGAGCAGTACTTC.

The genes are TRBV20-1 and TRBJ2-2; tentative D call: TRBD2 (7 bases). The germline V and J ends were trimmed by 6 bases and 4 bases, with 18 bases remaining between them. The CDR3 sequence is 15 residues long. Germline V gene data show CDR1 as DFQATT and CDR2 as SNEGSKA (reference sequence). CDR3 in DNA: TGCAGTGCCCCATCGGGGGGCGCGGGCACCGGGGAGCTGTTTTTT. Residues: CSAPSGGAGTGELFF.

The genes are TRBV2 and TRBJ2-2; D ambiguous. V lost 5 bases to trimming and J lost 0 bases, with 10 bases between them. Germline CDR1 SNHLY, CDR2 FYNNEI. There are 15 residues in the CDR3. Written as DNA, the CDR3 is TGTGCCAGCAGTTTCCCCCCTCCGAACACCGGGGAGCTGTTTTTT. It is translated as CASSFPPPNTGELFF.

The J gene is TRBJ2-7, the V gene TRBV7-2, with D unclear. V dropped 6 bases and J dropped 3 bases, with 15 bases sitting between them. The CDR3 is 14 amino acids. Germline CDR1 SGHTA, CDR2 FQGNSA. This chain's CDR3 is CASSPTSTLYEQYF. The DNA of the CDR3 is TGTGCCAGCAGTCCTACAAGTACTCTCTACGAGCAGTACTTC.

The genes are TRBV4-1 and TRBJ2-1; TRBD2 is a possible D gene (6 bases). CDR3 length: 17 amino acids. Germline lookup yields CDR1 MGHRA and CDR2 YSYEKL. The V end was cut by 3 bases, the J end by 4 bases, with 19 bases between. CDR3 sequence: CASSQFAVAEVYNEQFF. Written as DNA, the CDR3 is TGCGCCAGCAGCCAGTTCGCGGTAGCGGAGGTTTACAATGAGCAGTTCTTC.

This clonotype was seen many times. The CDR3 nucleotides are TGTGCCAGCAGCGCGAGCCCCAGGGGGGGTGGCTACACCTTC. Its protein product is CASSASPRGGGYTF. The genes are TRBV7-2 and TRBJ1-2; 7 bases agree with TRBD1. In germline, CDR1 is SGHTA, CDR2 FQGNSA. The CDR3 runs 14 residues. The V and J ends lost 5 bases and 7 bases, in that order; junction bases with no gene match: 10.

This clonotype turned up a few times. This chain links TRBV28 with TRBJ2-7; D ambiguous. The CDR3 length is 13 residues. Trimming left V 6 bases short and J 4 bases short, with 13 bases between. Germline V gives CDR1 MDHEN, CDR2 SYDVKM. CDR3 DNA sequence: TGTGCCAGCAGAACCCCCCGGGCGTACGAGCAGTACTTC. Translating it yields CASRTPRAYEQYF.

This clonotype was recorded at least ten times. The CDR3 DNA follows: TGTGCCAGCAGCTTCGCGCTAGCGGCTAGCACAGATACGCAGTATTTT. Translated: CASSFALAASTDTQYF. The chain carries TRBV7-2 and TRBJ2-3; 7 nucleotides align to TRBD2. Germline V gene lookup returns CDR1 SGHTA and CDR2 FQGNSA. The CDR3 is 16 amino acids. J gave up 0 bases and V 3 bases, and 6 bases lay outside the gene matches.

This clonotype has at least ten counts. The genes are TRBV9 and TRBJ2-2, with D possibly called TRBD1 or TRBD2 (5 bases each). This CDR3 contains 13 residues. V dropped 4 bases and J dropped 5 bases, with 9 bases sitting between them. The germline gives CDR1 SGDLS, CDR2 YYNGEE. CDR3 nucleotide sequence: TGTGCCAGCAGCAGATGGGGGACCGGGGAGCTGTTTTTT. It codes for CASSRWGTGELFF.